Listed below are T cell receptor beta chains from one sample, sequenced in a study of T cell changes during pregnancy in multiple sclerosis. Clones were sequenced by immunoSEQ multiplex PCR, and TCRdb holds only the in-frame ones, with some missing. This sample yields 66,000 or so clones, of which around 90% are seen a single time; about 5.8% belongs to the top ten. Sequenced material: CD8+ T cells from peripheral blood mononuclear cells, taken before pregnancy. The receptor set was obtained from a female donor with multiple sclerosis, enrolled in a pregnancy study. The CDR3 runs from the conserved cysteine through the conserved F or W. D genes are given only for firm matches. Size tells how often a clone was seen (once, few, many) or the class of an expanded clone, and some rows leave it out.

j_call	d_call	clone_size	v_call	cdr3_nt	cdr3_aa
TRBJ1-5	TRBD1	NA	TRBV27	TGTGCCAGCAGTTCAGGGGGAAGGTATAGCAATCAGCCCCAGCATTTT	CASSSGGRYSNQPQHF
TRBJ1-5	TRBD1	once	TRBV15	TGTGCCACCAGCAAAGGACAGGCCAATCAGCCCCAGCATTTT	CATSKGQANQPQHF
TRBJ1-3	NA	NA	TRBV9	TGTGCCAGCAGCCCGAGCCGGGCCAGGGGTAGAAACACCATATATTTT	CASSPSRARGRNTIYF
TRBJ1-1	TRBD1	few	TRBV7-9	TGTGCCAGCAGCGAAATGACAGGGGAGAACACTGAAGCTTTCTTT	CASSEMTGENTEAFF
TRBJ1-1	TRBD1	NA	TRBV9	TGTGCCAGCAGCGTCGGACAGGGCAACACTGAAGCTTTCTTT	CASSVGQGNTEAFF
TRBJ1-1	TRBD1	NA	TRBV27	TGTGCCAGCAGGCCTGGGACAGCTTACACTGAAGCTTTCTTT	CASRPGTAYTEAFF
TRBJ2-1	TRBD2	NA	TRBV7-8	TGTGCCAGCAGCTTAGGTAGCGGGGGCTCCTACAATGAGCAGTTCTTC	CASSLGSGGSYNEQFF
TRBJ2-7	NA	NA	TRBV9	TGTGCCAGCAGCCCCGGGGGAGTTTCGATCTACGAGCAGTACTTC	CASSPGGVSIYEQYF
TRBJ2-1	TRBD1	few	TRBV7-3	TGTGCCAGCAGCGTACAGGGGGCCTACAATGAGCAGTTCTTC	CASSVQGAYNEQFF
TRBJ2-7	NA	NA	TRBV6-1	TGTGCCAGCAGTCAGGGGACCGGTAGCTCCTACGAGCAGTACTTC	CASSQGTGSSYEQYF
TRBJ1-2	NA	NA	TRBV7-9	TGTGCCAGCAGCTCTTCTGGGGGGACGGACTATGGCTACACCTTC	CASSSSGGTDYGYTF
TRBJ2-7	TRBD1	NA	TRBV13	TGTGCCAGCAGCTCCCCGGACAGGGGTACCTACGAGCAGTACTTC	CASSSPDRGTYEQYF
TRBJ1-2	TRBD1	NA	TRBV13	TGTGCCAGCAGCTCGGGACAGTATGGCTACACCTTC	CASSSGQYGYTF
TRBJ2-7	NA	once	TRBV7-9	TGTGCCAGCAGCTTAGTCCAGTCCTACGAGCAGTACTTC	CASSLVQSYEQYF
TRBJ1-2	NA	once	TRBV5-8	TGTGCCAGCAGCACCCCACCCGGAGTCTATGGCTACACCTTC	CASSTPPGVYGYTF
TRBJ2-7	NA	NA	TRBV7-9	TGTGCCAGCAGCTCTCCGGACCAGACTATAACCGTAGCGCCTAACGAGCAGTACTTC	CASSSPDQTITVAPNEQYF
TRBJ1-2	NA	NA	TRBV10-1	TGCGCCAGCAGTGAGGCCCGGGACTATGGCTACACCTTC	CASSEARDYGYTF
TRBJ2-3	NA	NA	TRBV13	TGTGCCAGTCGACAGGGCACAGATACGCAGTATTTT	CASRQGTDTQYF
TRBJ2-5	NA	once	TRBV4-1	TGCGCCAGCAGCCAGAAACAGGCTAGTCGGGAGACCCAGTACTTC	CASSQKQASRETQYF
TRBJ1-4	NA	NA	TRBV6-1	TGTGCCAGCAATGATGGGGCGACAGGACCTGCAACTAATGAAAAACTGTTTTTT	CASNDGATGPATNEKLFF
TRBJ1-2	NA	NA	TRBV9	TGTGCCAGCAGCGTAGGATGGGGCAGGGCGGAAACTAACTATGGCTACACCTTC	CASSVGWGRAETNYGYTF
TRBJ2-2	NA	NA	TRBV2	TGTGCCAGCAGCGGCTCGGGGAACACCGGGGAGCTGTTTTTT	CASSGSGNTGELFF
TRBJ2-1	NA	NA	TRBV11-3	TGTGCCAGCAGCCCCCGCGTGGGGGCGAGTGAGCAGTTCTTC	CASSPRVGASEQFF